These T cell receptor beta chains were read from a single sample in a study of T cell repertoires in cytomegalovirus infection. The antigens for these receptors are not known. MiXCR was run by TCRdb on the reads, yielding one entry per CDR3 protein. The table records about 34,000 distinct CDR3 sequences, roughly 49% of them present only once. Sequences were derived from CD8+ T cells from cultured PBMCs, sampled from culture after CMV antigen stimulation. Source of these receptors: a human donor in good health (CMV status not recorded). Some clones in this sample may be carry-over from other donors' samples. CDR3s include the opening cysteine and the closing phenylalanine or tryptophan. A D gene is named only where the DNA matches it firmly. The listing skips clone size in some rows; elsewhere it reads once, few, many or a size class.

>.|TRBJ2-3|TRBV24-1|.
TGTGCCACCAGTGATCCAGGGGATCTAGATACGCAGTATTTT
CATSDPGDLDTQYF
>TRBD2|TRBJ2-5|TRBV4-2|.
TGTGCCAGCAGCCAAGGGTCAGTGGGAGGGCCTGGAGAGACCCAGTACTTC
CASSQGSVGGPGETQYF
>.|TRBJ1-2|TRBV12-3/TRBV12-4|few
TGTGCCAGCAGTCTACCCGACGTTTTAGTAGGGCACTATGGCTACACCTTC
CASSLPDVLVGHYGYTF
>.|TRBJ1-3|TRBV29-1|.
TGCAGCGTTGTCGCCGGGAACGGAAACACCATATATTTT
CSVVAGNGNTIYF
>.|TRBJ1-5|TRBV7-6|many
TGTGCCAGCAGCCCCGAAACATACAGCAATCAGCCCCAGCATTTT
CASSPETYSNQPQHF
>.|TRBJ2-2|TRBV29-1|.
TGCAGCGTTGAAGAGTTGCGGGGGCTCAACACCGGGGAGCTGTTTTTT
CSVEELRGLNTGELFF
>TRBD2|TRBJ2-2|TRBV20-1|.
TGCAGTGCTAAGACTTTCCTCACTAGCGGTACCGGGGAGCTGTTTTTT
CSAKTFLTSGTGELFF
>TRBD2|TRBJ2-5|TRBV20-1|.
TGCAGTGCTCGACCGACTAGCGGGGGTATTCAAGAGACCCAGTACTTC
CSARPTSGGIQETQYF
>.|TRBJ2-3|TRBV11-2|once
TGTGCCAGCAGCGCGGACCTCACAGATACGCAGTATTTT
CASSADLTDTQYF
>.|TRBJ1-6|TRBV2|many
TGTGCCAGCAGGACCTACCGGACGGTGAATTCACCCCTCCACTTT
CASRTYRTVNSPLHF
>.|TRBJ2-3|TRBV7-3|.
TGTGCCAGCAGCTCTGGAATTGGGGGCGCTGATACGCAGTATTTT
CASSSGIGGADTQYF
>TRBD2|TRBJ2-7|TRBV6-1|.
TGTGCCAGCTGCCTTAGTGGGCTAGCGGTCGAGCAGTACTTC
CASCLSGLAVEQYF
>.|TRBJ2-2|TRBV5-1|.
TGCGCCAGCAGCTTGGGGGCGAACACCGGGGAGCTGTTTTTT
CASSLGANTGELFF
>.|TRBJ2-3|TRBV19|.
TGTGCCAGTAGTCCTCCGGGACACCCTAGCACAGATACGCAGTATTTT
CASSPPGHPSTDTQYF
>TRBD1|TRBJ2-3|TRBV7-8|few
TGTGCCAGCAGCCCAGGGCACAGGGGACCAGATACGCAGTATTTT
CASSPGHRGPDTQYF
>TRBD1|TRBJ2-5|TRBV7-9|.
TGTGCCAGCAGCCCCGGGACAGAAGAGACCCAGTACTTC
CASSPGTEETQYF
>TRBD1|TRBJ1-3|TRBV28|once
TGTGCCAGCAGCTCCGGGACAGTCTCTGGAAACACCATATATTTT
CASSSGTVSGNTIYF
>TRBD1|TRBJ1-1|TRBV28|few
TGTGCCAGCACCAAGACAGGGGGCCTGAACACTGAAGCTTTCTTT
CASTKTGGLNTEAFF
>.|TRBJ1-1|TRBV7-9|few
TGTGCCAGCAGCTCCGTCATCGCGGGGACTGAAGCTTTCTTT
CASSSVIAGTEAFF
>.|TRBJ2-5|TRBV25-1|many
TGTGCCAGCAGGTCGTTTGGAGAGACCCAGTACTTC
CASRSFGETQYF
>.|TRBJ1-6|TRBV12-3/TRBV12-4|few
TGTGCCAGCAGTCCGCCCGGACGGACCCTCCACTTT
CASSPPGRTLHF
>.|TRBJ2-7|TRBV28|.
TGTGCCAGCAGTTTTAGGACCGAAAGGGACGAGCAGTACTTC
CASSFRTERDEQYF
>TRBD1|TRBJ2-5|TRBV7-2|once
TGTGCCAGCAGCTTCCTGACAGGGAAGGGAGAGACCCAGTACTTC
CASSFLTGKGETQYF
>TRBD1|TRBJ2-2|TRBV20-1|few
TGCAGTGCTAGGCTCCGGGACAGACCCGGGGAGCTGTTTTTT
CSARLRDRPGELFF
>.|TRBJ2-7|TRBV6-6|once
TGTGCCAGCAGTTACTCGTCCAGTTACGAGCAGTACTTC
CASSYSSSYEQYF
>TRBD2|TRBJ2-7|TRBV4-1|.
TGCGCCAGCAGCCAAGATACGCGGGGGACCTACGAGCAGTACTTC
CASSQDTRGTYEQYF
>.|TRBJ2-1|TRBV7-4|.
TGTGCCAGCAGCTTAGATCAGTCCGCCCTCTACAATGAGCAGTTCTTC
CASSLDQSALYNEQFF